Below are 30 T cell receptor beta chains sequenced from a single sample in a study of read filtering for tumor transcriptome and immune sequencing. This library used approximately 0.4 ug RNA and molecular barcoded adaptors spanning alpha/delta and beta/gamma chains. TCRdb re-derived calls from the reads in MiXCR, one entry per CDR3 protein. The sample has 100,000 to 150,000 distinct CDR3 sequences, 13% seen once. Sequencing was performed on a population of CD138-negative cells sorted from bone marrow. These receptors all stem from a donor at least 40 years old with multiple myeloma.

This clonotype appeared many times. The V and J genes are TRBV24-1 and TRBJ1-1, with D perhaps TRBD1 (5 bases). Trimming cost V 4 bases and J 1 base, with 9 bases left between them. CDR3 length: 14 residues. Per germline, CDR1 KGHDR and CDR2 SFDVKD. CDR3 DNA sequence: TGTGCCACCAGTGAAACAGGCCCGAACACTGAAGCTTTCTTT. Residues: CATSETGPNTEAFF.

This clonotype was picked up many times. CDR3 sequence (DNA): TGCAGCGTTGAAGATCCGACAGGGGACTCTGGAAACACCATATATTTT. Translation gives CSVEDPTGDSGNTIYF. This rearrangement joins TRBV29-1 to TRBJ1-3; 8 nucleotides agree with TRBD1. Per the germline V gene, CDR1 is SQVTM and CDR2 is ANQGSEA. The V and J ends lost 0 bases and 0 bases, in that order; junction bases with no gene match: 4. CDR3 length equals 16 residues.

This clonotype was detected many times. The CDR3 DNA reads TGTGCCAGTAGTATACATGGGGGTAGCACCGGGGAGCTGTTTTTT. Its translation is CASSIHGGSTGELFF. This sequence joins TRBV19 and TRBJ2-2; the D call may be TRBD1 or TRBD2 (5 bases each). Trimming removed 2 bases from V and 4 bases from J, with 11 bases in between. The CDR3 consists of 15 residues. The germline CDR1 and CDR2 sequences are LNHDA and SQIVND (reference sequence).

This clonotype has a count of ten or more. The chain couples TRBV2 to TRBJ2-7; 8 nucleotides align to TRBD1. Germline CDR1 reads SNHLY; CDR2 reads FYNNEI. The V gene end was trimmed by 4 bases and the J gene end by 3 bases; junction bases not matched to a gene: 2. The CDR3 totals 13 residues. As DNA, the CDR3 is TGTGCCAGCAGTGGGACAGGGAACTACGAGCAGTACTTC. Its translation: CASSGTGNYEQYF.

Many counts were recorded for this clonotype. The chain has TRBV27 and TRBJ1-5; the D gene is possibly TRBD1 (5 bases). V was shortened by 4 bases and J by 6 bases, with 16 bases between the two germline ends. CDR3 length: 15 residues. Per the germline V gene, CDR1 is MNHEY and CDR2 is SMNVEV (reference sequence). This chain's CDR3 is CASSSRLRDGQPQHF. In DNA, the CDR3 is TGTGCCAGCAGTTCCCGACTCAGGGATGGTCAGCCCCAGCATTTT.

Concerning this clonotype itself: Germline is not matched at one junction end, which may reflect a read error. This sequence joins TRBV29-1 and TRBJ1-1; tentative D call: TRBD1 (5 bases). This CDR3 region has 11 residues. Per the germline V gene, CDR1 is SQVTM and CDR2 is ANQGSEA. CDR3 in DNA: TGCAGCGTTGAAAGTGGAGGGGAAGCTCTCTTT. Its translation: CSVESGGEALF.

This clonotype was observed many times. In DNA form, the CDR3 reads TGTGCCAGCAGCTTATCGGGAGAGGGAAGAGGGGATCAGCCCCAGCATTTT. Translated, it gives CASSLSGEGRGDQPQHF. The chain carries TRBV11-2 and TRBJ1-5; D perhaps matches TRBD1 (5 bases). CDR1 SGHAT and CDR2 FQNNGV come from the germline V gene. Trimming left V 2 bases short and J 5 bases short, with 19 bases between. The CDR3 totals 17 residues.

This clonotype occurred many times. The rearrangement uses TRBV18 and TRBJ2-1; no clear D gene. The V and J ends lost 0 bases and 4 bases respectively, with 7 bases between them. The CDR3 has 14 residues. Germline CDR1 reads KGHSH; CDR2 reads LQKENI. CDR3 amino acids: CASSPPIRYNEQFF. CDR3 nucleotide sequence: TGTGCCAGCTCACCACCTATCCGTTACAATGAGCAGTTCTTC.

Regarding this clonotype: Since a much larger clone is just one base distant, this may be a read error. The CDR3: CASGGTGTSYNEQFF. The CDR3 nucleotides read TGTGCCAGCGGTGGCACCGGGACTTCCTACAATGAGCAGTTCTTC. V usage is TRBV12-3 or TRBV12-4 and J usage is TRBJ2-1, with D possibly being TRBD2 (6 bases). CDR3 length: 15 residues. V lost 8 bases and J 1 base, leaving 15 bases between the germline ends.

In the case of this clonotype: This may be a read error, as it is one base from a much larger clone. The chain recombines TRBV3-1 with TRBJ2-3; 13 bases match TRBD2. This CDR3 region has 14 residues. The trim removed 1 base at V and 8 bases at J, leaving 0 bases unmatched. CDR1 and CDR2 from the germline V gene are LGHDT and YNNKEL (reference sequence). The CDR3 region has the DNA TGTGCCAGCAGCCAAGGGACTAGCGGGAGTACGCAGTATTTT. This translates into CASSQGTSGSTQYF.

This clonotype was seen ten or more times. The chain couples TRBV11-3 to TRBJ2-7; no reliable D call. V was cut by 4 bases and J by 5 bases, with 6 bases left in between. Germline V gives CDR1 SGHNT, CDR2 YENEEA. The CDR3 has 11 amino acids. CDR3: CASSSYNEQYF. The CDR3 coding sequence is TGTGCCAGCAGCTCTTATAACGAGCAGTACTTC.

This clonotype appeared many times. The V gene is TRBV10-3, the J gene TRBJ1-5; D call uncertain. Trimming removed 4 bases from V and 1 base from J, with 8 bases in between. This CDR3 region has 14 residues. Germline CDR1 reads ENHRY; CDR2 reads SYGVKD. CDR3 nucleotides: TGTGCCATCAGTGTTGCGGGAAGCAATCAGCCCCAGCATTTT. Amino acid sequence: CAISVAGSNQPQHF.

This clonotype has a count of ten or more. V is TRBV20-1 and J is TRBJ2-1; TRBD1 agrees at 9 bases. This CDR3 comprises 14 residues. Germline CDR1 DFQATT, CDR2 SNEGSKA (reference sequence). V shed 6 bases, J shed 4 bases, and the junction held 7 bases outside the gene matches. The CDR3 bases are TGCAGTGCACAGGGACAGGGCTTTTACAATGAGCAGTTCTTC. Its translation is CSAQGQGFYNEQFF.

There are many counts of this clonotype. This chain links TRBV6-5 with TRBJ2-5; D not certain. This CDR3 spans 18 amino acids. Germline V lookup: CDR1 MNHEY, CDR2 SVGAGI. The V end lost 0 bases, the J end lost 3 bases, and 20 bases lay between the germline ends. The CDR3 loop is CASSYSILPGASKETQYF. As DNA, the CDR3 is TGTGCCAGCAGTTACTCGATCTTACCCGGTGCCAGTAAAGAGACCCAGTACTTC.

The chain carries TRBV25-1 and TRBJ2-7; D is possibly TRBD1 (5 bases). This CDR3 is built from 15 residues. V was cut by 4 bases and J by 0 bases, with 13 bases left in between. Germline-derived CDR1 and CDR2 are MGHDK and SYGVNS. The CDR3 nucleotides read TGTGCCAGCAGTGGGGGCACAGATCTCTCCTACGAGCAGTACTTC. Translation gives CASSGGTDLSYEQYF.

This clonotype was counted at least ten times. The chain carries TRBV5-4 and TRBJ2-3; D perhaps matches TRBD1 (6 bases). The germline V gene encodes CDR1 SGHNT and CDR2 YYREEE (reference sequence). Trimming removed 4 bases at V and 3 bases at J, with 18 bases between. The CDR3 loop spans 16 amino acids. CDR3 protein: CASSRAFDRPTDTQYF. As DNA, the CDR3 is TGTGCCAGCAGCCGCGCGTTCGACAGGCCTACAGATACGCAGTATTTT.

The table lists this clonotype with many counts. This chain uses TRBV4-3 with TRBJ1-2; D is ambiguous. Germline-derived CDR1 and CDR2 are LGHNA and YSLEER. Trimming cost V 0 bases and J 1 base, with 15 bases left between them. The CDR3 spans 17 residues. The CDR3 coding sequence is TGCGCCAGCAGCCAAGAAATAAGACCAATGGGTAACTATGGCTACACCTTC. Translated: CASSQEIRPMGNYGYTF.

This clonotype was found a few times. A read error is possible here, since a much larger clone lies one base away. This chain connects TRBV6-5 to TRBJ2-7; D unclear. Germline CDR1 reads MNHEY; CDR2 reads SVGAGI. Trimming removed 0 bases at V and 0 bases at J, with 9 bases between. The CDR3 is made up of 15 amino acids. The CDR3 DNA reads as TGTGCCAGCAGTTACTCCCCAGCCAGCTCCTACGAGCAGTACTTC. Residues: CASSYSPASSYEQYF.

This clonotype has ten or more counts. The chain employs TRBV6-6 and TRBJ2-2; 7 nucleotides align to TRBD1. The CDR3 contains 15 residues. CDR1 MNHNY and CDR2 SVGAGI come from the germline V gene (reference sequence). Unmatched junction bases numbered 4, after V lost 2 bases and J lost 4 bases. The CDR3, as DNA: TGTGCCAGCAGTTACAACGACAGGGTCACCGGGGAGCTGTTTTTT. This translates into CASSYNDRVTGELFF.

This clonotype occurred many times. The chain uses TRBV4-3 and TRBJ1-3; D possibly corresponds to TRBD1 (5 bases). V shed 3 bases and J shed 0 bases, with 15 bases lying between them. This CDR3 comprises 17 residues. The germline V gene encodes CDR1 LGHNA and CDR2 YSLEER. The DNA of the CDR3 is TGCGCCAGCAGCCATGCCCGTGGGGCTCGCTCTGGAAACACCATATATTTT. It is translated as CASSHARGARSGNTIYF.

This clonotype was detected only a few times. The chain has TRBV20-1 and TRBJ2-2, with D perhaps matching TRBD1 or TRBD2 (6 bases each). With 1 base removed from V and 7 bases from J, the gap between germline ends came to 19 bases. Germline V lookup: CDR1 DFQATT, CDR2 SNEGSKA (reference sequence). The CDR3 totals 16 residues. The CDR3 DNA follows: TGCAGTGCTAGAGTTCTAGACAGGAGGGCCGGCGGGGAGCTGTTTTTT. The encoded protein is CSARVLDRRAGGELFF.

This clonotype was counted ten times or more. V is TRBV6-2 or TRBV6-3 and J is TRBJ1-5; 9 positions agree with TRBD1. Germline CDR1 reads MNHEY; CDR2 reads SVGEGT. The CDR3 has 17 residues. V was pared by 4 bases and J by 3 bases, with 10 bases of the junction left unmatched. CDR3 nucleotides: TGTGCCAGCAGTTCGGGACAGGGTGTGATCTACAATCAGCCCCAGCATTTT. It encodes CASSSGQGVIYNQPQHF.

This chain connects TRBV5-1 to TRBJ2-3; the match to TRBD2 covers 8 bases. The germline CDR1 and CDR2 sequences are SGHRS and YFSETQ. The CDR3 extends over 15 amino acids. Trimming cost V 3 bases and J 0 bases; bases outside gene matches: 3. CDR3 DNA: TGCGCCAGCAGCTCAAGGACTAGCAGCACAGATACGCAGTATTTT. Its protein is CASSSRTSSTDTQYF.

At least ten counts were recorded for this clonotype. Here the CDR3 reads CASSLEAAGELFF. For the CDR3, the DNA is TGTGCCAGCAGCTTAGAGGCCGCCGGGGAGCTGTTTTTT. J is TRBJ2-2 and V is TRBV7-9; D call uncertain. Trimming cost V 1 base and J 6 bases, with 6 bases left between them. The CDR3 is 13 residues long. Per germline, CDR1 SEHNR and CDR2 FQNEAQ (reference sequence).

This clonotype has a count of ten or more. This sequence joins TRBV29-1 and TRBJ2-7, with 9 bases matching TRBD2. CDR1 is SQVTM, CDR2 ANQGSEA, per germline. The V segment lost 5 bases and the J segment 2 bases; nucleotides outside the gene matches: 10. The CDR3 spans 15 residues. The CDR3 DNA reads as TGCAGCGTTAGATTAGCGGGAGCCTTACCCTACGAGCAGTACTTC. The encoded protein is CSVRLAGALPYEQYF.

As for this clonotype: A read error is possible here, since a much larger clone lies one base away. The rearrangement uses TRBV10-2 and TRBJ2-1, with no clear D. The CDR3 covers 14 residues. Germline V gene sequence: CDR1 WSHSY, CDR2 SAAADI. V lost 4 bases to trimming and J lost 10 bases, with 17 bases between them. CDR3 loop: CASSGSRFFKEQFF. The CDR3 DNA is TGCGCCAGCAGTGGTTCGCGGTTCTTTAAGGAGCAGTTCTTC.

This clonotype was counted many times. The chain has TRBV5-5 and TRBJ2-1, with 9 bases matching TRBD1. V trimming: 4 bases; J trimming: 3 bases; junction bases outside the gene matches: 5. This CDR3 is 15 amino acids long. CDR1 is SGHKS and CDR2 is YYEKEE in the germline V gene (reference sequence). In nucleotides, the CDR3 is TGTGCCAGCAGCACGGGACAGGGAGGCTACAATGAGCAGTTCTTC. It encodes CASSTGQGGYNEQFF.

For this clonotype: With a much larger clone just one base away, this may be a read error. CDR3 coding DNA: TGCGCCAGCAGCCAGGGGACTAGCGGGTTCACAGATACGCGGTATTTT. Translation: CASSQGTSGFTDTRYF. The gene calls are TRBV4-3 and TRBJ2-3, with TRBD2 matching over 12 bases. The CDR3 is 16 amino acids. Germline CDR1 LGHNA, CDR2 YSLEER.

In this sample, this clonotype turned up many times. The chain links TRBV20-1 to TRBJ2-7, with TRBD2 identical over 7 bases. CDR3 size: 12 residues. The V gene's germline CDR1 is DFQATT and CDR2 SNEGSKA (reference sequence). The trim removed 6 bases at V and 3 bases at J, leaving 5 bases unmatched. The CDR3: CSAAGENYEQYF. The CDR3 nucleotides are TGCAGTGCGGCGGGGGAAAACTACGAGCAGTACTTC.

This sequence joins TRBV11-3 and TRBJ2-3, with TRBD1 matching over 10 bases. The ends lost 5 bases at V and 2 bases at J; junction bases unmatched: 7. CDR3 length equals 16 residues. The germline gives CDR1 SGHNT, CDR2 YENEEA. The CDR3 loop is CASSRRTGGYTDTQYF. CDR3 DNA: TGTGCCAGCAGCCGCCGGACAGGGGGATACACAGATACGCAGTATTTT.